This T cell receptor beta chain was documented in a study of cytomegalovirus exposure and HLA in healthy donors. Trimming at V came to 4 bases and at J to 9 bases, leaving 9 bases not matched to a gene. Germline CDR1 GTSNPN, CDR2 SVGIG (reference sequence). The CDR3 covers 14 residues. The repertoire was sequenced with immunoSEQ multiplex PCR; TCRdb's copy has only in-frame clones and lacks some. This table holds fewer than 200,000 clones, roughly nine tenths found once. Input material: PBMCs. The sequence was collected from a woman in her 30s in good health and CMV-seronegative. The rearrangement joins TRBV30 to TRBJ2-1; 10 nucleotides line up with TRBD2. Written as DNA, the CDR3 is TGTGCCTGGAATCATCTAGCGGGAGATAGTGAGCAGTTCTTC. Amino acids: CAWNHLAGDSEQFF. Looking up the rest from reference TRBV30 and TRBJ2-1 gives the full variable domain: SQTIHQWPATLVQPVGSPLSLECTVEGTSNPNLYWYRQAAGRGLQLLFYSVGIGQISSEVPQNLSASRPQDRQFILSSKKLLLSDSGFYLCAWNHLAGDSEQFFGPGTRLTVL.